This TCR beta chain was captured by sequencing in a study of blood T cell repertoires in COVID-19. Study information: The samples span acute and convalescent COVID-19 from the United States, Italy and Spain. The analysed material was cDNA or gDNA that came from T cells, B-cell-depleted T cells, or PBMCs.

This clone has just a few counts. In the authors' methods: Reference gene primer amplification gave estimated nucleated cell counts. Profiling relied on immunoSEQ multiplex PCR, and the TCRdb table lists in-frame clones only, not all of them. V and J calls and clone size follow that table, whereas D and trimming were derived from the DNA. The sample has more than 15,000 clones, 82% seen once. The CDR3 is 15 amino acids. CDR1 DFQATT and CDR2 SNEGSKA come from the germline V gene (reference sequence). Losses at the gene ends were 3 bases for V and 0 bases for J; bases not matched to a gene: 7. The receptor's source is an elderly man with active or convalescent COVID-19. This sequence joins TRBV20-1 and TRBJ1-1; 7 bases match TRBD1. The specimen was peripheral blood. CDR3: CSASNRGTVNTEAFF. The CDR3 DNA reads TGCAGTGCTAGTAATCGGGGGACAGTGAACACTGAAGCTTTCTTT.